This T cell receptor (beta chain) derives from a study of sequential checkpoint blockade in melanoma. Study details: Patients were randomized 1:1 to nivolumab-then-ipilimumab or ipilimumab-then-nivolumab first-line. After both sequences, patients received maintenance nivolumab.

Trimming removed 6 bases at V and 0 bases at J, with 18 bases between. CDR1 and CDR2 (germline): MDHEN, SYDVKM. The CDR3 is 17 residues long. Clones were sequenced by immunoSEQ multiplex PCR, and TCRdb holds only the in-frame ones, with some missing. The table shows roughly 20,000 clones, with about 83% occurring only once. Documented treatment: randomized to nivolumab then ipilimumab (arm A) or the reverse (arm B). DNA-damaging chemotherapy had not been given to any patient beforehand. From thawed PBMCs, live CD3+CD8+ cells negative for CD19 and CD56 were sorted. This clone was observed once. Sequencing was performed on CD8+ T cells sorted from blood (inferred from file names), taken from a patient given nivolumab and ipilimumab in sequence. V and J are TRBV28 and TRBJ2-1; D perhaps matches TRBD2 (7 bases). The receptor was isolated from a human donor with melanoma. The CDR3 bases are TGTGCCAGCAGCTCCTTAGGGGGGGTAAGCTCCTACAATGAGCAGTTCTTC. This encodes CASSSLGGVSSYNEQFF.